Listed below are T cell receptor beta chains from one sample, sequenced in a study of naive and memory T cell subsets. In TCRdb, the UMI-ligation and nested PCR reads were re-called with MiXCR into one record per CDR3 protein. The sample shows about 21,000 distinct CDR3 sequences, 9.5% to 12% of them seen only once. Material for sequencing was central memory CD8+ T cells from blood. The receptors here all came from a human donor in good health. CDR3s include the opening cysteine and the closing phenylalanine or tryptophan. The D gene is left open where the match is weak. Clone size is stated in some rows and not others, as once, few, many or a class when expanded.

many,NA,TRBV7-9,TRBJ1-2,CASSLASPRAEGRYTF,TGTGCCAGCAGCTTAGCCTCGCCTCGGGCGGAGGGGCGCTACACCTTC
many,NA,TRBV3-1,TRBJ1-1,CASSQDYKGVPEAFF,TGTGCCAGCAGCCAAGATTATAAGGGCGTTCCTGAAGCTTTCTTT
few,TRBD2,TRBV7-8,TRBJ2-3,CASSLELAESTDTQYF,TGTGCCAGCAGCTTAGAACTAGCGGAAAGCACAGATACGCAGTATTTT
few,NA,TRBV9,TRBJ1-1,CASSPYTEAFF,TGTGCCAGCAGCCCGTACACTGAAGCTTTCTTT
large,TRBD2,TRBV28,TRBJ2-3,CASSSYKGGRWDTQYF,TGTGCCAGCAGTTCCTACAAGGGCGGGAGGTGGGATACGCAGTATTTT
many,TRBD1,TRBV11-3,TRBJ2-5,CASSPGTGGGETQYF,TGTGCCAGCAGCCCCGGGACAGGGGGCGGAGAGACCCAGTACTTC
few,NA,TRBV30,TRBJ1-6,CAWSDNNSPLHF,TGTGCCTGGAGTGATAATAATTCACCCCTCCACTTT
many,TRBD1,TRBV5-5,TRBJ1-1,CASSLWYSSGGTEAFF,TGTGCCAGCAGCTTATGGTATTCGTCAGGGGGTACTGAAGCTTTCTTT
many,NA,TRBV9,TRBJ1-6,CASSGEGPRGPLHF,TGTGCCAGCAGCGGGGAGGGGCCCCGAGGTCCCCTCCACTTT
NA,NA,TRBV4-1,TRBJ1-5,CASSQARDQPQHF,TGCGCCAGCAGCCAAGCTAGAGATCAGCCCCAGCATTTT
medium-sized,NA,TRBV6-6,TRBJ2-1,CASSYPYNEQFF,TGTGCCAGCAGTTACCCATACAATGAGCAGTTCTTC
many,NA,TRBV24-1,TRBJ1-1,CATSDGSNTEAFF,TGTGCCACCAGTGATGGATCGAACACTGAAGCTTTCTTT